This T cell receptor beta chain was sequenced during a study of patients and donors after allogeneic stem cell transplantation. Each CDR3 protein is one row after TCRdb ran MiXCR on the RT-PCR reads. Here the sample spans about a million distinct CDR3 sequences, about a sixth being singletons. From germline, CDR1 is GTSNPN and CDR2 SVGIG (reference sequence). The CDR3 contains 17 residues. J gave up 0 bases and V 5 bases, and 13 bases lay outside the gene matches. The source is a human donor who was either an allogeneic HSCT recipient or a stem cell or donor lymphocyte infusion donor (not recorded which). It is not recorded whose cells these are; they may come from a transplant donor. The V gene is TRBV30, the J gene TRBJ1-1; 9 bases fit TRBD1. The sample was blood, either unsorted or a sorted T cell fraction (not recorded which). The CDR3 DNA reads TGTGCCTGGTCCCGGGTAAGCCGGGACAGGGTGAACACTGAAGCTTTCTTT. Translating it yields CAWSRVSRDRVNTEAFF.